These T cell receptor beta chains were read from a single sample in a study of response to subunit inactivated influenza vaccine. TCRdb processed the RT-PCR reads anew with MiXCR; each CDR3 protein has one entry. The repertoire holds fewer than 800,000 distinct CDR3 sequences, with 15% to 17% as singletons. Sample: PBMCs from blood, taken 11 to 12 days after vaccination. The source is a man aged 45-65 years who received an inactivated influenza vaccine. Both conserved end residues are part of each CDR3. Fields, in order: clone size, D gene, J gene, V gene, CDR3 DNA, CDR3 protein. A D gene is named only where the DNA matches it firmly. A clone size is listed for some rows: how often the clone was seen (once, few, many), or a class if it is expanded.

NA	NA	TRBJ1-5	TRBV20-1	TGCAGTGCTAGCAGAGTTTATCAGCCCCAGCATTTT	CSASRVYQPQHF
NA	NA	TRBJ1-6	TRBV12-3/TRBV12-4	TGTGCCAGCAGTCAGGGCCTTAATTCACCCCTCCACTTT	CASSQGLNSPLHF
NA	NA	TRBJ1-2	TRBV6-1	TGTGCCAGCAGTGCAGGGACGGGGGGCACTTCGGGTGGCTACACCTTC	CASSAGTGGTSGGYTF
few	NA	TRBJ1-5	TRBV5-1	TGCGCCAGCAGCCACACACCAGGCTCTCAGCCCCAGCATTTT	CASSHTPGSQPQHF
NA	TRBD2	TRBJ2-1	TRBV2	TGTGCCTTCTGTTCAGGGACTAGCGGGAGGGCCAGGTCCTACAATGAGCAGTTCTTC	CAFCSGTSGRARSYNEQFF
few	NA	TRBJ2-7	TRBV18	TGTGCCAGCTCACCAGTTGGGGATGCACCGTTTAGCGAGCAGTACTTC	CASSPVGDAPFSEQYF
few	TRBD1	TRBJ2-7	TRBV28	TGTGCCAGCAGTTTATCGACAGGGAAGGTCTACGAGCAGTACTTC	CASSLSTGKVYEQYF
few	NA	TRBJ2-1	TRBV5-8	TGTGCCAGCAGCTTGGGTTTACCCATGAAGCAGTTCTTC	CASSLGLPMKQFF
few	NA	TRBJ2-7	TRBV30	TGTGCCTGGAGCCCAACCGGGCCCTACGAGCAGTACTTC	CAWSPTGPYEQYF
NA	NA	TRBJ1-5	TRBV12-3/TRBV12-4	TGTGCCAGCAGTCCCTGGTTGATGTGGGATCAGCCCCAGCATTTT	CASSPWLMWDQPQHF
once	TRBD2	TRBJ2-1	TRBV5-6	TGTGCCAGCAGCTTGGCGAAAAGATACGGGGAGGGTGAGCAGTTCTTC	CASSLAKRYGEGEQFF
NA	NA	TRBJ1-1	TRBV5-1	TGCGCCAGCAGCTTGGAGAGATACGGGCATGAAGCTTTCTTT	CASSLERYGHEAFF
NA	NA	TRBJ1-1	TRBV5-6	TGTGCCAGCAGCTCTTGGACAGAAGAAGCTTTCTTT	CASSSWTEEAFF
few	NA	TRBJ2-1	TRBV27	TGTGCCAGCAGTTTCGGTGGGGTACACAATGAGCAGTTCTTC	CASSFGGVHNEQFF
few	TRBD2	TRBJ2-1	TRBV20-1	TGCAGTGCTAGAGATACTAGCGGGAGTAATGAGCAGTTCTTC	CSARDTSGSNEQFF
few	NA	TRBJ2-6	TRBV3-1	TGTGCCAGCAGCAAAAGGGGAGCTGGGGCCAACGTCCTGACTTTC	CASSKRGAGANVLTF
few	TRBD2	TRBJ2-1	TRBV6-1	TGTGCCAGCAAGATCGGGACTAGCGGGAGTAATGAGCAGTTCTTC	CASKIGTSGSNEQFF
NA	NA	TRBJ2-7	TRBV11-2	TGTGCCAGCAGCTTAGATGTCTTCGGCGAGCAGTACTTC	CASSLDVFGEQYF
many	NA	TRBJ2-3	TRBV12-3/TRBV12-4	TGTGCCAGCAGTTTATTTCGGTCAGATACGCAGTATTTT	CASSLFRSDTQYF
NA	NA	TRBJ1-6	TRBV20-1	TGCAGTGCTAGAGATCGAGGGACAACCAATTCACCCCTCCACTTT	CSARDRGTTNSPLHF
NA	TRBD1	TRBJ2-7	TRBV20-1	TGCAGTGCTAGAGAGGTGCGGGACAGGTACTACGAGCAGTACTTC	CSAREVRDRYYEQYF
once	TRBD1	TRBJ1-1	TRBV30	TGTGCCTGGAGTGTACTATTTCTAGGGACAGAGTTTGAAGCTTTCTTT	CAWSVLFLGTEFEAFF
many	TRBD1	TRBJ2-5	TRBV28	TGTGCCAGCACCGTATTGGGGGACAGGGAAGAGACCCAGTACTTC	CASTVLGDREETQYF
NA	TRBD1	TRBJ2-1	TRBV7-2	TGTGCCAGCAGCTCCGGACAGGGGAGGCATGAGCAGTTCTTC	CASSSGQGRHEQFF
NA	TRBD2	TRBJ2-7	TRBV5-1	TGCGCCAGCAGCTTGGGCGGGAGAGCGAACGAGCAGTACTTC	CASSLGGRANEQYF
few	NA	TRBJ1-2	TRBV27	TGTGCCAGCAGTTTAGAGGGACGGGGATATGGCTACACCTTC	CASSLEGRGYGYTF
NA	NA	TRBJ2-3	TRBV5-5	TGTGCCAGCAGCCCGGGACCCACAGGGGGGGGCACAGATACGCAGTATTTT	CASSPGPTGGGTDTQYF
NA	NA	TRBJ2-4	TRBV7-9	TGTGCCAGCAGCTTAGCGGGGGGCCAAAACATTCAGTACTTC	CASSLAGGQNIQYF
few	NA	TRBJ1-1	TRBV5-4	TGTGCCAGCAGCAGAGGACAGCCGAGGAACACTGAAGCTTTCTTT	CASSRGQPRNTEAFF
NA	TRBD1	TRBJ2-5	TRBV7-2	TGTGCCAGCCGACAGGGGGAAGTGGAGACCCAGTACTTC	CASRQGEVETQYF
NA	NA	TRBJ2-7	TRBV6-2/TRBV6-3	TGTGCCAGCAGTTACGGGACTGCCCCATTCTCCTACGAGCAGTACTTC	CASSYGTAPFSYEQYF
NA	TRBD1	TRBJ2-5	TRBV7-8	TGTGCCAGCAGCTCCCGGGACAGGGGCCCAGAGACCCAGTACTTC	CASSSRDRGPETQYF
few	NA	TRBJ2-3	TRBV18	TGTGCCAGCTCACCAGGACAGCGCGATACGCAGTATTTT	CASSPGQRDTQYF
few	NA	TRBJ2-3	TRBV7-9	TGTGCCAGCAAGCTGCTGCAGCCCGGAGATACGCAGTATTTT	CASKLLQPGDTQYF
NA	NA	TRBJ2-5	TRBV4-1	TGCGCCAGCAGCCAAGAAGAGGACCGCTCGCGGCCCCAGTACTTC	CASSQEEDRSRPQYF
few	TRBD2	TRBJ2-5	TRBV5-5	TGTGCCAGCACCCGGACGGGGGGGACCTACCAAGAGACCCAGTACTTC	CASTRTGGTYQETQYF
few	NA	TRBJ1-2	TRBV21-1	NA	CASISSWGLGNYGYTF
NA	NA	TRBJ2-2	TRBV19	TGTGCCAGTAGTATTACTAGCCCGAACACCGGGGAGCTGTTTTTT	CASSITSPNTGELFF
few	NA	TRBJ2-3	TRBV15	TGTGCCACCAGCAGATGGGGGTTTTCCCACACAGATACGCAGTATTTT	CATSRWGFSHTDTQYF
few	TRBD2	TRBJ2-1	TRBV27	TGTGCCAGCAGTTTATCCGTGGCGGGGGATGAGCAGTTCTTC	CASSLSVAGDEQFF
many	NA	TRBJ2-1	TRBV2	TGTGCCAGCAGCACAAGAGGGGTCAACAATGAGCAGTTCTTC	CASSTRGVNNEQFF
few	NA	TRBJ1-2	TRBV28	TGTGCCAGCAGTCCGTCAGACAGCTCCTATGGCTACACCTTC	CASSPSDSSYGYTF
NA	NA	TRBJ2-5	TRBV5-1	TGCGCCAGCAGCTTGGGATTCAGTGCAGCACAAGAGACCCAGTACTTC	CASSLGFSAAQETQYF
many	TRBD1	TRBJ1-6	TRBV11-2	TGTGCCAGCAGCTTATCCAGGGGGAATTCACCCCTCCACTTT	CASSLSRGNSPLHF
NA	NA	TRBJ2-7	TRBV9	TGTGCCAGCAGCGTAGAGGCAGGCCCCTACGAGCAGTACTTC	CASSVEAGPYEQYF
NA	NA	TRBJ2-3	TRBV7-9	TGTGCCATCGTCTCGGGGAGCACAGATACGCAGTATTTT	CAIVSGSTDTQYF
many	NA	TRBJ1-3	TRBV12-3/TRBV12-4	TGTGCCAGCAGTTCCCTAAACTCTGGAAACACCATATATTTT	CASSSLNSGNTIYF
many	NA	TRBJ1-2	TRBV20-1	TGCAGTGCGAACGAGGGTGCCGCAAACTATGGCTACACCTTC	CSANEGAANYGYTF